A single sample gave rise to the 31 T cell receptor beta chains below, sequenced in a study of shared clonotypes between healthy human individuals. Sequenced by immunoSEQ multiplex PCR; TCRdb stores in-frame clones only, minus some. The data contain hundreds of thousands of clones, more than 85% of them seen just once; the ten biggest clones take up less than 25%. It was CD45RO-negative cells, positively selected for CCR7, that made up naive CD8 cells, with terminally differentiated effector memory CD45RA+ cells excluded. The specimen sequenced was naive CD8+ T cells sorted from blood. The source is a man aged 25 to 45 in good health.

This chain joins TRBV5-1 and TRBJ2-5; D unresolved. Trimming took off 0 bases at V and 1 base at J, with 1 base between the two ends. CDR1 SGHRS and CDR2 YFSETQ come from the germline V gene. CDR3 size: 12 residues. The CDR3 DNA sequence: TGCGCCAGCAGCTTGGTCCAAGAGACCCAGTACTTC. It codes for CASSLVQETQYF.

This chain connects TRBV13 to TRBJ2-7; D perhaps matches TRBD2 (5 bases). V gave up 0 bases and J gave up 7 bases, with 13 bases separating them. CDR3 length: 14 residues. CDR1 PRHDT and CDR2 FYEKMQ come from the germline V gene (reference sequence). The CDR3 DNA reads as TGTGCCAGCAGCTTAGGCTGGCGGGCCTGGGAGCAGTACTTC. It specifies CASSLGWRAWEQYF.

The chain combines TRBV4-1 with TRBJ2-1; D possibly matches TRBD1 or TRBD2 (5 bases each). V was pared by 0 bases and J by 0 bases, with 15 bases between. The CDR3 has 18 residues. Germline V gives CDR1 MGHRA, CDR2 YSYEKL. The CDR3 reads CASSQDQVGAVSYNEQFF. Here the CDR3 DNA reads TGCGCCAGCAGCCAAGATCAAGTCGGGGCCGTCTCCTACAATGAGCAGTTCTTC.

The J gene is TRBJ1-1, the V gene TRBV2; the D is unclear. Trimming left V 4 bases short and J 13 bases short, with 13 bases between. Looked up from germline, CDR1 is SNHLY and CDR2 is FYNNEI. The CDR3 is 11 residues long. In DNA form, the CDR3 reads TGTGCCAGCAGTGGTAGGGATAAGGGTTTCTTT. Translating it yields CASSGRDKGFF.

V is TRBV27 and J is TRBJ2-4, with TRBD2 as a possible D gene (6 bases). This CDR3 is built from 15 residues. V was pared by 5 bases and J by 0 bases, with 11 bases between. Germline loops: CDR1 MNHEY, CDR2 SMNVEV (reference sequence). The CDR3 DNA reads TGTGCCAGCAGTAAGGGACTTTTAGCCAAAAACATTCAGTACTTC. Amino acid sequence: CASSKGLLAKNIQYF.

This clone has only one observation. The rearrangement links TRBV11-2 to TRBJ2-3; D is uncertain. The CDR3 consists of 12 residues. The germline V gene encodes CDR1 SGHAT and CDR2 FQNNGV. Trimming stripped 4 bases from V and 4 bases from J, with 6 bases between. Here the CDR3 reads CASSSSADTQYF. CDR3 DNA: TGTGCCAGCAGCTCCTCAGCAGATACGCAGTATTTT.

Only one count was recorded for this clone. The chain combines TRBV13 with TRBJ2-2; 9 bases are a match to TRBD2. Germline V lookup: CDR1 PRHDT, CDR2 FYEKMQ (reference sequence). V shed 5 bases, J shed 2 bases, and the junction held 6 bases outside the gene matches. The CDR3 is 16 residues long. Here the CDR3 DNA reads TGTGCCAGCAGCCCCGAGACTAGCGGCAACACCGGGGAGCTGTTTTTT. As protein: CASSPETSGNTGELFF.

This chain links TRBV7-8 with TRBJ1-2; 8 nucleotides line up with TRBD1. The ends lost 6 bases at V and 1 base at J; junction bases unmatched: 10. Germline V gene sequence: CDR1 SGHVS, CDR2 FQNEAQ. This CDR3 is 16 amino acids long. CDR3 DNA sequence: TGTGCCAGCAGGCATACCCTAGACAGGGGTAACTATGGCTACACCTTC. Translating gives CASRHTLDRGNYGYTF.

This clone is a singleton in its sample. The rearrangement uses TRBV10-1 and TRBJ2-7, with 7 bases matching TRBD2. The CDR3 covers 15 residues. V was clipped by 2 bases and J by 3 bases; unmatched bases: 7. Per germline, CDR1 WNHNN and CDR2 SYGVQD (reference sequence). The CDR3 nucleotides read TGCGCCAGCAGTGAGAGGCCTAGCGGTCGCTACGAGCAGTACTTC. Protein product: CASSERPSGRYEQYF.

The chain is built from TRBV21-1 and TRBJ1-4; the table's D call TRBD1 went unverified against the DNA. TRBV21-1 is deemed a pseudogene. The CDR3 sequence is 18 residues long. In DNA, the CDR3 is TGTGCCAGCAGCAAGAAGCAGGGGGCGCTTCTATCTAATGAAAAACTGTTTTTT. Protein sequence: CASSKKQGALLSNEKLFF.

V gene TRBV6-5 combines with J gene TRBJ2-3; TRBD2 is a possible D gene (5 bases). The V and J ends lost 8 bases and 2 bases respectively, with 14 bases between them. The germline V gene has CDR1 MNHEY and CDR2 SVGAGI. The CDR3 runs 14 residues. DNA for the CDR3: TGTGCCAGCGGAGGCCTTGTAACCACAGATACGCAGTATTTT. Its translation is CASGGLVTTDTQYF.

This chain uses TRBV29-1 with TRBJ2-7; the D is unclear. The CDR3 consists of 12 residues. CDR1 is SQVTM, CDR2 ANQGSEA, per germline. V lost 5 bases and J lost 3, with 11 bases in between. The CDR3 reads CSVRTINYEQYF. Here the CDR3 DNA reads TGCAGCGTTCGTACTATAAACTACGAGCAGTACTTC.

The chain employs TRBV6-1 and TRBJ1-2; TRBD1 aligns across 7 bases. J was trimmed by 4 bases and V by 8 bases; bases with no gene match: 1. The CDR3 runs 11 residues. Germline V lookup: CDR1 MNHNS, CDR2 SASEGT. The DNA of the CDR3 is TGTGCCAGCCGACAGGGCTATGGCTACACCTTC. Translation: CASRQGYGYTF.

In this sample, this clone turned up a few times. The J gene is TRBJ2-1, the V gene TRBV7-6; D is possibly TRBD1 or TRBD2 (5 bases each). The CDR3 totals 12 residues. The ends were cut back, 2 bases at V and 8 bases at J, with 7 bases in the middle. The V gene's germline CDR1 is SGHVS and CDR2 FNYEAQ. As DNA, the CDR3 is TGTGCCAGCAGCTTAATGGGGGATGAGCAGTTCTTC. Its protein is CASSLMGDEQFF.

The V call is TRBV7-3, the J call TRBJ2-7; D remains unclear. CDR3 length: 13 amino acids. Germline loops: CDR1 SGHTA, CDR2 FQGTGA. The V end lost 6 bases, the J end lost 5 bases, and 14 bases lay between the germline ends. The CDR3 loop is CASSKSPGNEQYF. CDR3 DNA sequence: TGTGCCAGCAGTAAAAGCCCCGGCAACGAGCAGTACTTC.

This CDR3 reads CSVVGLAETYNEQFF. The CDR3, as DNA: TGCAGCGTTGTGGGGCTAGCGGAGACCTACAATGAGCAGTTCTTC. This chain links TRBV29-1 with TRBJ2-1; 7 bases map to TRBD2. The CDR3 consists of 15 residues. Germline-derived CDR1 and CDR2 are SQVTM and ANQGSEA. V shed 4 bases and J 2 bases; nucleotides not matched to a gene: 8.

V and J are TRBV15 and TRBJ1-1; possibly TRBD1 for D (5 bases). The CDR3 runs to 15 residues. The V gene lost 0 bases and the J gene lost 5 bases, with 13 bases spanning the gap. Germline CDR1 LNHNV, CDR2 YYDKDF (reference sequence). Written as DNA, the CDR3 is TGTGCCACCAGCAGAGATCCCCTGGGGGGAACTGAAGCTTTCTTT. It codes for CATSRDPLGGTEAFF.

The table lists this clone with a few counts. This rearrangement joins TRBV11-2 to TRBJ2-3, with D possibly TRBD2 on 6 matching bases. This CDR3 has 13 residues. Trimming removed 5 bases from V and 5 bases from J, with 11 bases in between. From germline, CDR1 is SGHAT and CDR2 FQNNGV. CDR3 in DNA: TGTGCCAGCAGCCCGAGGAGGGGAGATACGCAGTATTTT. It yields the protein CASSPRRGDTQYF. Complete variable domain (other parts from reference TRBV11-2 and TRBJ2-3): EAGVAQSPRYKIIEKRQSVAFWCNPISGHATLYWYQQILGQGPKLLIQFQNNGVVDDSQLPKDRFSAERLKGVDSTLKIQPAKLEDSAVYLCASSPRRGDTQYFGPGTRLTVL.

CDR3 protein: CASTTGNQPQHF. As DNA, the CDR3 is TGTGCCAGCACCACAGGGAATCAGCCCCAGCATTTT. V usage is TRBV27 and J usage is TRBJ1-5; maybe TRBD1 (6 bases). The CDR3 sequence is 12 residues long. Trimming took 7 bases from V and 4 from J, leaving 8 bases between them. Per the germline V gene, CDR1 is MNHEY and CDR2 is SMNVEV (reference sequence).

V and J are TRBV6-5 and TRBJ2-1; maybe TRBD2 (5 bases). The CDR3 runs 15 residues. Per the germline V gene, CDR1 is MNHEY and CDR2 is SVGAGI. V was trimmed by 5 bases and J by 0 bases, leaving 11 bases between them. CDR3 DNA sequence: TGTGCCAGCAGTACTAGTGCCTCCTCCTACAATGAGCAGTTCTTC. This encodes CASSTSASSYNEQFF.

About this clone itself: The junction and the germline gene differ at one end; a read error may be behind it. The genes are TRBV6-5 and TRBJ1-1; tentative D call: TRBD1 (5 bases). CDR1 and CDR2 (germline): MNHEY, SVGAGI. This CDR3 comprises 14 residues. CDR3: CASRQQGPHAEAFF. CDR3 DNA sequence: TGTGCCAGCAGACAGCAGGGACCCCATGCTGAGGCTTTCTTT.

The J gene is TRBJ1-2, the V gene TRBV15; 9 nucleotides align to TRBD1. The CDR3 loop spans 16 amino acids. V lost 3 bases to trimming and J lost 3 bases; unmatched junction nucleotides: 8. Germline CDR1 and CDR2: LNHNV and YYDKDF (reference sequence). CDR3 residues: CATSRDRGPYDYGYTF. The CDR3 bases are TGTGCCACCAGCAGGGACAGGGGTCCTTATGACTATGGCTACACCTTC.

V is TRBV23-1 and J is TRBJ1-4, with D maybe TRBD1 (6 bases). TRBV23-1 is annotated as an ORF whose role is uncertain. The CDR3 runs 16 residues. Trimming removed 0 bases at V and 3 bases at J, with 11 bases between. In nucleotides, the CDR3 is TGCGCCAGCAGTCAATCGCCGGGGGCCCCTAATGAAAAACTGTTTTTT. Translation gives CASSQSPGAPNEKLFF.

This clone was counted a single time. The rearrangement joins TRBV18 to TRBJ2-7, with 10 bases lining up with TRBD2. Germline CDR1 is KGHSH and CDR2 is LQKENI. The V and J ends lost 0 bases and 6 bases, in that order; junction bases with no gene match: 2. The CDR3 has 14 amino acids. CDR3 sequence: CASSPPLAGAEQYF. The CDR3 region has the DNA TGTGCCAGCTCACCACCCCTAGCGGGAGCCGAGCAGTACTTC.

V usage is TRBV9 and J usage is TRBJ2-5; a possible D gene is TRBD2 (6 bases). The ends were cut back, 2 bases at V and 9 bases at J, with 14 bases in the middle. This CDR3 contains 13 residues. CDR1 is SGDLS and CDR2 is YYNGEE in the germline V gene. CDR3 sequence (DNA): TGTGCCAGCAGCGTGGGCGCGGGGACTCCCCAGTACTTC. Protein: CASSVGAGTPQYF.

J is TRBJ1-1 and V is TRBV7-8; possibly TRBD1 for D (5 bases). V was cut by 1 base and J by 3 bases, with 15 bases left in between. This CDR3 has 16 amino acids. The V gene's germline CDR1 is SGHVS and CDR2 FQNEAQ. In DNA form, the CDR3 reads TGTGCCAGCAGCTTAGAGTTATGGGGGTTTGACACTGAAGCTTTCTTT. Its translation is CASSLELWGFDTEAFF.

With respect to this clone: Other DNA sequences of this sample code for an identical CDR3. The chain employs TRBV5-1 and TRBJ2-7; possibly TRBD2 for D (5 bases). V was trimmed by 2 bases and J by 1 base, leaving 7 bases between them. The CDR3 spans 13 residues. From germline, CDR1 is SGHRS and CDR2 YFSETQ. The CDR3 here is CASSFEGSYEQYF. CDR3 DNA sequence: TGCGCCAGCAGCTTCGAGGGTTCCTACGAGCAGTACTTC.

The chain uses TRBV19 and TRBJ1-2; possible D gene TRBD1, 5 bases. CDR3 length: 12 amino acids. CDR1 and CDR2 (germline): LNHDA, SQIVND (reference sequence). V was clipped by 3 bases and J by 5 bases, with 7 bases between them. Written as DNA, the CDR3 is TGTGCCAGTAGTATGGGGGAGTATGGCTACACCTTC. Translating gives CASSMGEYGYTF. Based on the CDR3 plus reference TRBV19 and TRBJ1-2, the full variable domain is DGGITQSPKYLFRKEGQNVTLSCEQNLNHDAMYWYRQDPGQGLRLIYYSQIVNDFQKGDIAEGYSVSREKKESFPLTVTSAQKNPTAFYLCASSMGEYGYTFGSGTRLTVV.

The rearrangement links TRBV7-8 to TRBJ2-7; TRBD1 matches at 9 bases. The V and J ends lost 2 bases and 0 bases, in that order; junction bases with no gene match: 8. This CDR3 spans 17 amino acids. Germline assignment: CDR1 SGHVS and CDR2 FQNEAQ. CDR3 amino acids: CASSLKSGTGSSYEQYF. The CDR3 bases are TGTGCCAGCAGCTTAAAGTCCGGGACAGGGAGCTCCTACGAGCAGTACTTC.

V is TRBV27 and J is TRBJ1-2; TRBD1 aligns across 10 bases. CDR3 length equals 13 residues. From germline, CDR1 is MNHEY and CDR2 SMNVEV (reference sequence). The J segment lost 6 bases and the V segment lost 7 bases, leaving 5 bases of the junction unmatched. The CDR3 spells CASKLGQGNGYTF. CDR3 sequence (DNA): TGTGCCAGCAAATTGGGACAGGGGAATGGCTACACCTTC.

This sequence joins TRBV7-8 and TRBJ2-7, with TRBD2 as a possible D gene (5 bases). V was clipped by 1 base and J by 1 base, with 14 bases between them. The CDR3 runs to 16 residues. CDR1 is SGHVS and CDR2 is FQNEAQ in the germline V gene. CDR3 in amino acids: CASSLVEGFSSYEQYF. The CDR3 DNA sequence: TGTGCCAGCAGCTTAGTCGAGGGATTTTCGTCCTACGAGCAGTACTTC.